This is a list of T cell receptor beta chains from one sample in a study of T cell responses to AZD1222 COVID-19 vaccine. Measured with immunoSEQ multiplex PCR; TCRdb has only the in-frame clones, and not every one. The sample contains 130,000 or so clones, roughly 93% of which appear only once. The sample was peripheral blood, taken on day 0 of AZD1222 vaccination. The receptors derive from an adult in good health. The CDR3 runs from the conserved cysteine through the conserved F or W. The order of the fields is D gene, J gene, V gene, CDR3 length, CDR3 protein, CDR3 DNA. A D gene is named only where the DNA matches it firmly.

D: -; J: TRBJ1-2; V: TRBV6-5; length: 14; CDR3: CASSSPIRNYGYTF; DNA: TGTGCCAGCAGCTCCCCTATCCGTAACTATGGCTACACCTTC
D: -; J: TRBJ2-7; V: TRBV11-2; length: 15; CDR3: CASSLDLGGAYEQYF; DNA: TGTGCCAGCAGCTTAGATTTGGGGGGCGCCTACGAGCAGTACTTC
D: TRBD1; J: TRBJ1-6; V: TRBV3-1/TRBV3-2; length: 16; CDR3: CASSQGGTAKNSPLHF; DNA: TGTGCCAGCAGCCAAGGCGGGACAGCGAAGAATTCACCCCTCCACTTT
D: -; J: TRBJ2-1; V: TRBV27; length: 16; CDR3: CASSNGRSQDIHEQFF; DNA: TGTGCCAGCAGCAACGGGCGCAGCCAAGATATCCATGAGCAGTTCTTC
D: TRBD2; J: TRBJ2-3; V: TRBV4-3; length: 17; CDR3: CASSHGTSGRSTDTQYF; DNA: TGCGCCAGCAGCCACGGGACTAGCGGGAGGTCAACAGATACGCAGTATTTT
D: TRBD2; J: TRBJ2-7; V: TRBV7-8; length: 15; CDR3: CASSRREFPRNEQYF; DNA: TGTGCCAGCAGCCGGCGGGAGTTCCCTCGGAACGAGCAGTACTTC
D: TRBD1; J: TRBJ2-5; V: TRBV2; length: 14; CDR3: CASSPTGSGRTQYF; DNA: TGTGCCAGCAGCCCGACAGGGTCTGGTCGGACCCAGTACTTC
D: -; J: TRBJ2-2; V: TRBV7-2; length: 14; CDR3: CASNAYRNTGELFF; DNA: TGTGCCAGCAATGCGTATCGGAACACCGGGGAGCTGTTTTTT
D: -; J: TRBJ1-5; V: TRBV30; length: 13; CDR3: CAWSVSEGQPQHF; DNA: TGTGCCTGGAGTGTATCGGAGGGTCAGCCCCAGCATTTT
D: -; J: TRBJ2-1; V: TRBV4-2; length: 13; CDR3: CASSQETRNEQFF; DNA: TGTGCCAGCAGCCAAGAGACGCGAAATGAGCAGTTCTTC
D: -; J: TRBJ1-3; V: TRBV5-5; length: 15; CDR3: CASSLVGIRWNTIYF; DNA: TGTGCCAGCAGCTTGGTGGGAATTCGGTGGAACACCATATATTTT